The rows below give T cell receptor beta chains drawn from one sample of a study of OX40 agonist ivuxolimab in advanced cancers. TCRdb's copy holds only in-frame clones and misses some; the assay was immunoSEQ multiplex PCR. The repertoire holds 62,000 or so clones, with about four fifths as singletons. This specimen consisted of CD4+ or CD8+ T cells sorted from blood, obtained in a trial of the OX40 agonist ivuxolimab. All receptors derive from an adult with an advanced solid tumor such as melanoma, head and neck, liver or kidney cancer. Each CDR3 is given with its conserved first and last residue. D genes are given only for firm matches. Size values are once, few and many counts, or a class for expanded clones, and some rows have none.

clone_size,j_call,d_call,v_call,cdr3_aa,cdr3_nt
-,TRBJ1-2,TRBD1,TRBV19,CATKDRGGFGYTF,TGTGCCACCAAGGACAGGGGGGGATTCGGCTACACCTTC
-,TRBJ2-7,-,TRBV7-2,CASSFLPSSSYEQYF,TGTGCCAGCAGCTTCCTCCCGTCAAGCTCCTACGAGCAGTACTTC
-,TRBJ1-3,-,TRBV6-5,CASSYSLYTGNTIYF,TGTGCCAGCAGTTACTCCCTGTACACTGGAAACACCATATATTTT
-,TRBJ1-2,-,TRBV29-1,CSVLVRGGHGYTF,TGCAGCGTTCTGGTCCGGGGGGGTCATGGCTACACCTTC
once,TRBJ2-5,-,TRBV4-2,CASSHHSGPTGETQYF,TGTGCCAGCAGCCACCATAGCGGGCCAACAGGGGAGACCCAGTACTTC
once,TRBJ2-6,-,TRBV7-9,CASSSASGANVLTF,TGTGCCAGCAGCTCAGCCTCTGGGGCCAACGTCCTGACTTTC
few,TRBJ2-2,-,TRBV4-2,CASRGRAGELFF,TGTGCCAGCCGTGGGCGAGCCGGGGAGCTGTTTTTT
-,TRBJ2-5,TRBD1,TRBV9,CASSRGLETQYF,TGTGCCAGCAGTAGGGGGCTAGAGACCCAGTACTTC
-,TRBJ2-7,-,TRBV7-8,CASSFYPSYEQYF,TGTGCCAGCAGCTTTTACCCTAGTTACGAGCAGTACTTC
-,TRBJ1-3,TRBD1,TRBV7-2,CASSLGTAGNTIYF,TGTGCCAGCAGTCTAGGGACAGCTGGAAACACCATATATTTT
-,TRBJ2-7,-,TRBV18,CASSPGVTGPYEQYF,TGTGCCAGCTCACCAGGGGTTACAGGGCCCTACGAGCAGTACTTC
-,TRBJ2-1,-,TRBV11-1,CASSLKIGSYNEQFF,TGTGCCAGCAGCTTAAAAATTGGCTCCTACAATGAGCAGTTCTTC
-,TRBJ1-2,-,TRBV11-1,CASSESTVLGGYTF,TGTGCCAGCAGCGAATCCACCGTACTGGGTGGCTACACCTTC
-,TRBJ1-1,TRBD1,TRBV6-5,CASSYSGTVLNTEAFF,TGTGCCAGCAGTTACTCCGGGACAGTATTGAACACTGAAGCTTTCTTT
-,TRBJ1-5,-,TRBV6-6,CASSPGDNSNQPQHF,TGTGCCAGCAGCCCCGGGGATAATAGCAATCAGCCCCAGCATTTT
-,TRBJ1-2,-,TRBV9,CASSRVPGGYGYTF,TGTGCCAGCTCCCGGGTTCCGGGCGGCTATGGCTACACCTTC
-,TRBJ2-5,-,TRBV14,CASSPGQIYETQYF,TGTGCCAGCAGCCCTGGACAGATTTATGAGACCCAGTACTTC
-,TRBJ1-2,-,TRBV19,CASSGGRLGQRYTF,TGTGCCAGTAGTGGGGGACGACTCGGGCAGCGCTACACCTTC
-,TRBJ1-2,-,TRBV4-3,CASKPGAGPTYGYTF,TGCGCCAGCAAGCCGGGTGCAGGGCCTACCTATGGCTACACCTTC
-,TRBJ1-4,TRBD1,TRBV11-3,CASRLGGGEKLFF,TGTGCCAGCAGGTTAGGGGGCGGTGAAAAACTGTTTTTT
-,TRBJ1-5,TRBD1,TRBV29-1,CSVRDRGYQPQHF,TGCAGTGTCAGGGACAGGGGATATCAGCCCCAGCATTTT
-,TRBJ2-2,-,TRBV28,CATWGVNTGELFF,TGTGCCACCTGGGGGGTCAACACCGGGGAGCTGTTTTTT
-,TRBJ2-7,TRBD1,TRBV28,CASTHDRDRGWPEQYF,TGTGCCAGCACCCATGACCGGGACAGGGGGTGGCCCGAGCAGTACTTC
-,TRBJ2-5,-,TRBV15,CATSSRLEETQYF,TGTGCCACCAGCTCCCGACTTGAAGAGACCCAGTACTTC
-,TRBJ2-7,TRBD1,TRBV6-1,CASRERDRGIAYEQYF,TGTGCCAGCAGGGAACGGGACAGGGGGATAGCTTACGAGCAGTACTTC
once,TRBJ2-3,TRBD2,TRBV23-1,CASSQSPASGGTSTDTQYF,TGCGCCAGCAGTCAATCCCCCGCTAGCGGGGGTACTAGCACAGATACGCAGTATTTT
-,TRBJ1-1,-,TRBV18,CASSPARRTEAFF,TGTGCCAGCTCACCAGCACGGAGGACTGAAGCTTTCTTT
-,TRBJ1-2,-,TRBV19,CASRPGPSYGYTF,TGTGCCAGTAGACCCGGACCTTCCTATGGCTACACCTTC
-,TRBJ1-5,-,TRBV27,CASSPSRPINQPQHF,TGTGCCAGCAGTCCAAGTAGGCCGATAAATCAGCCCCAGCATTTT
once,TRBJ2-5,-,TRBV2,CASSFSGQETQYF,TGTGCCAGCAGTTTTAGCGGCCAAGAGACCCAGTACTTC
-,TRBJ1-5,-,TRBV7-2,CASSLVWGEDQPQHF,TGTGCCAGCAGCTTAGTGTGGGGGGAGGATCAGCCCCAGCATTTT
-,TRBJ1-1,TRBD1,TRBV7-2,CASSPGQGEAEAFF,TGTGCCAGCAGCCCGGGACAGGGGGAAGCTGAAGCTTTCTTT
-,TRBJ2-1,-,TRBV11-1,CASRLGGAYNEQFF,TGTGCCAGCAGGCTTGGCGGGGCCTACAATGAGCAGTTCTTC
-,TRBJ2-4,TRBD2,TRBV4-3,CASSQDWREGAKNIQYF,TGCGCCAGCAGCCAAGATTGGCGGGAGGGCGCCAAAAACATTCAGTACTTC
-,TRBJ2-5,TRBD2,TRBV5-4,CASSSGLADSQETQYF,TGTGCCAGCAGCTCTGGACTAGCGGATTCACAAGAGACCCAGTACTTC
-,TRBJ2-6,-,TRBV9,CASSVVLDSGANVLTF,TGTGCCAGCAGCGTAGTACTAGACTCTGGGGCCAACGTCCTGACTTTC
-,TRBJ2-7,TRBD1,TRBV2,CASSGTGTNSYEQYF,TGTGCCAGCAGTGGGACAGGGACAAACTCCTACGAGCAGTACTTC
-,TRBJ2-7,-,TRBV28,CASSLRVPAYEQYF,TGTGCCAGCAGTTTGCGGGTCCCTGCCTACGAGCAGTACTTC
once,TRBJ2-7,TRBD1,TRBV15,CATSRDSWTGSYF,TGTGCCACCAGCAGAGATTCTTGGACAGGTTCATACTTC
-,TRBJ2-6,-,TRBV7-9,CASSPTYNSGANVLTF,TGTGCCAGCAGCCCGACTTATAACTCTGGGGCCAACGTCCTGACTTTC
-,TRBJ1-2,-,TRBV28,CASTASNYGYTF,TGTGCCAGCACCGCCTCTAACTATGGCTACACCTTC
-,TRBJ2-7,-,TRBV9,CASSVAPTREQYF,TGTGCCAGCAGCGTAGCCCCGACACGCGAGCAGTACTTC
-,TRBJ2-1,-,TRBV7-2,CASSFVQREQFF,TGTGCCAGCAGCTTTGTCCAGCGAGAGCAGTTCTTC
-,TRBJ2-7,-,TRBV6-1,CASTGSYEQYF,TGTGCCAGCACAGGCTCCTACGAGCAGTACTTC
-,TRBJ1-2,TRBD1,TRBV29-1,CSVGAAQGMGYTF,TGCAGCGTTGGGGCGGCACAGGGGATGGGCTACACCTTC
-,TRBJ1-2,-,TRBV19,CASSVIGTNYGYTF,TGTGCCAGTAGTGTGATAGGTACTAACTATGGCTACACCTTC
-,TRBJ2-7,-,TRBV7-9,CASSHQGFHEQYF,TGTGCCAGCAGCCACCAGGGGTTCCACGAGCAGTACTTC
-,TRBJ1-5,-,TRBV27,CASSARPLRNQPQHF,TGTGCCAGCAGTGCCAGACCCTTAAGGAATCAGCCCCAGCATTTT
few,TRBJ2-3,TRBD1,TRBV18,CASSPPGTGGLRDTQYF,TGTGCCAGCTCACCACCCGGGACAGGGGGCTTGAGGGATACGCAGTATTTT
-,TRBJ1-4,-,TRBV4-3,CASSQGLGEKLFF,TGCGCCAGCAGCCAAGGTCTTGGAGAAAAACTGTTTTTT
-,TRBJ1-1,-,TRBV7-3,CASSTQLVNTEAFF,TGTGCCAGCAGCACCCAGCTTGTTAACACTGAAGCTTTCTTT
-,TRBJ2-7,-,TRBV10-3,CAISLYRDLSYEQYF,TGTGCCATCAGTCTTTACCGGGACCTTTCCTACGAGCAGTACTTC
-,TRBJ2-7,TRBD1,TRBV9,CASSVGRTGAYEQYF,TGTGCCAGCAGCGTAGGAAGGACAGGGGCCTACGAGCAGTACTTC
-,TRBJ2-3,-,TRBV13,CASTRRADTQYF,TGTGCCAGCACCCGGCGCGCGGATACGCAGTATTTT
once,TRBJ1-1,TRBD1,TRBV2,CASTEGNRGGTEAFF,TGTGCCAGCACGGAAGGGAACAGGGGGGGGACTGAAGCTTTCTTT
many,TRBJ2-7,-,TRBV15,CATSRDTQGSYEQYF,TGTGCCACCAGCAGAGATACCCAGGGTTCCTACGAGCAGTACTTC
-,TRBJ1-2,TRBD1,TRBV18,CASSPDRGNYGYTF,TGTGCCAGCTCTCCCGACAGGGGCAACTATGGCTACACCTTC
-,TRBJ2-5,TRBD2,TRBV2,CASSDALAGAETQYF,TGTGCCAGCAGTGACGCACTAGCGGGGGCAGAGACCCAGTACTTC
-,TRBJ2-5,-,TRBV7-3,CASSLRNQETQYF,TGTGCCAGCAGCTTAAGAAACCAAGAGACCCAGTACTTC
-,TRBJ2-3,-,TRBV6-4,CASSLDIGTDTQYF,TGTGCCAGCAGTTTGGACATTGGCACAGATACGCAGTATTTT